Listed here are 28 T cell receptor beta chains from one sample, sequenced in a study of blood T cell repertoires in COVID-19. Measured with immunoSEQ multiplex PCR; TCRdb has only the in-frame clones, and not every one. The table records almost 300,000 clones, roughly 91% of them present only once. The specimen sequenced was peripheral blood. Receptors were obtained from a young woman with COVID-19, enrolled during active disease.

This clone came up a few times. This chain links TRBV27 with TRBJ2-1; D is possibly TRBD1 (7 bases). This CDR3 contains 15 residues. The germline CDR1 and CDR2 sequences are MNHEY and SMNVEV (reference sequence). Trimming removed 1 base at V and 10 bases at J, with 17 bases between. The CDR3 spells CASSLWGTVGGEQFF. The CDR3 nucleotides read TGTGCCAGCAGTTTATGGGGGACAGTGGGGGGAGAGCAGTTCTTC.

V and J are TRBV6-5 and TRBJ2-1; 9 bases align to TRBD1. The V and J ends lost 2 bases and 7 bases, in that order; junction bases with no gene match: 6. The CDR3 covers 15 residues. The germline CDR1 and CDR2 sequences are MNHEY and SVGAGI. Written as DNA, the CDR3 is TGTGCCAGCAGTTACGGGACAGGGTGGGCAAATGAGCAGTTCTTC. Translated: CASSYGTGWANEQFF.

The chain is built from TRBV29-1 and TRBJ1-1; D gene ambiguous. The germline V gene encodes CDR1 SQVTM and CDR2 ANQGSEA. The CDR3 runs 13 residues. V was clipped by 2 bases and J by 2 bases, with 9 bases between them. The CDR3 is CSVEHELNTEAFF. The CDR3 nucleotides read TGCAGCGTTGAACACGAACTAAACACTGAAGCTTTCTTT.

The chain employs TRBV6-5 and TRBJ1-2; D unresolved. The CDR3 is 11 amino acids. Between the trimmed V and J ends, which lost 6 bases and 8 bases, there was a span of 10 bases. Germline V CDR1 and CDR2: MNHEY, SVGAGI. The CDR3: CASSSGGGYTF. CDR3 DNA sequence: TGTGCCAGCAGCTCAGGCGGGGGCTACACCTTC.

The chain is built from TRBV14 and TRBJ2-1; 9 positions match TRBD2. The ends lost 3 bases at V and 5 bases at J; junction bases unmatched: 5. The CDR3 length is 15 residues. The germline gives CDR1 SGHDN, CDR2 FVKESK. The CDR3 region is CASSHLASGNNEQFF. CDR3 nucleotide sequence: TGTGCCAGCAGCCATCTGGCTAGCGGGAACAATGAGCAGTTCTTC.

This sequence joins TRBV3-1 (or the pseudogene TRBV3-2) and TRBJ2-7; 8 nucleotides line up with TRBD2. The CDR3 covers 15 residues. V was pared by 4 bases and J by 6 bases, with 11 bases of the junction left unmatched. Germline CDR1 LGHDT, CDR2 YNNKEL (reference sequence). The CDR3 loop is CASSPSWTSFFEQYF. The DNA of the CDR3 is TGTGCCAGCAGCCCATCCTGGACTAGCTTCTTCGAGCAGTACTTC.

This clone occurred a few times. The chain links TRBV12-3 or TRBV12-4 to TRBJ1-1; D gene ambiguous. This CDR3 contains 13 residues. V was trimmed by 2 bases and J by 2 bases, leaving 6 bases between them. Here the CDR3 DNA reads TGTGCCAGCAGTTTAACAGCTAACACTGAAGCTTTCTTT. It specifies CASSLTANTEAFF.

The J gene is TRBJ2-1, the V gene TRBV4-1, with 9 positions matching TRBD2. There are 16 residues in the CDR3. Looked up from germline, CDR1 is MGHRA and CDR2 is YSYEKL. After removal of 0 bases from V and 8 bases from J, the junction contained 8 bases not matched to a gene. Written as DNA, the CDR3 is TGCGCCAGCAGCCAAGATTTGGCTAGCGGGGTCTATGAGCAGTTCTTC. It specifies CASSQDLASGVYEQFF.

The genes are TRBV28 and TRBJ1-2; 11 bases agree with TRBD1. Germline CDR1 and CDR2: MDHEN and SYDVKM. Trimming took 4 bases from V and 13 from J; bases not matched to a gene: 11. The CDR3 length is 14 residues. The CDR3: CASSSGQGALSPTF. The DNA of the CDR3 is TGTGCCAGCAGTTCTGGACAGGGGGCGTTAAGTCCCACCTTC.

The chain couples TRBV24-1 to TRBJ2-7; 7 bases are shared with TRBD1. The CDR3 is 13 amino acids. Germline values: CDR1 KGHDR, CDR2 SFDVKD. The trim removed 6 bases at V and 4 bases at J, leaving 5 bases unmatched. The CDR3 here is CATSLGQNYEQYF. In nucleotides, the CDR3 is TGTGCCACCAGTTTGGGACAGAATTACGAGCAGTACTTC.

This chain links TRBV7-9 with TRBJ2-5; a possible D gene is TRBD2 (6 bases). Germline lookup yields CDR1 SEHNR and CDR2 FQNEAQ (reference sequence). The CDR3 is 12 residues long. Trimming removed 5 bases at V and 5 bases at J, with 9 bases between. The CDR3 bases are TGTGCCAGCAGCGACGGAGGGGAGACCCAGTACTTC. Its protein is CASSDGGETQYF.

J is TRBJ1-2 and V is TRBV2; D is undetermined. In germline, CDR1 is SNHLY, CDR2 FYNNEI. The CDR3 has 13 amino acids. V shed 8 bases and J shed 7 bases, with 17 bases lying between them. The CDR3 is CASAGAAVPGYTF. The CDR3 DNA follows: TGTGCCAGCGCTGGTGCGGCAGTTCCTGGCTACACCTTC.

Of note for this clone: Other nucleotide sequences in the sample specify the same CDR3. The chain uses TRBV19 and TRBJ1-1; D unresolved. Germline CDR1 and CDR2: LNHDA and SQIVND (reference sequence). With 4 bases removed from V and 1 base from J, the gap between germline ends came to 4 bases. CDR3 length equals 12 residues. The CDR3: CASSRGNTEAFF. In DNA form, the CDR3 reads TGTGCCAGTAGTAGAGGGAACACTGAAGCTTTCTTT.

This chain uses TRBV19 with TRBJ1-1; a possible D gene is TRBD1 (5 bases). The CDR3 totals 14 residues. Germline V gives CDR1 LNHDA, CDR2 SQIVND (reference sequence). Trimming removed 2 bases at V and 1 base at J, with 8 bases between. The CDR3 nucleotides are TGTGCCAGTAGTATATACGGGGGGAACACTGAAGCTTTCTTT. Encoded protein: CASSIYGGNTEAFF. The variable domain in full, completed from reference TRBV19 and TRBJ1-1, reads DGGITQSPKYLFRKEGQNVTLSCEQNLNHDAMYWYRQDPGQGLRLIYYSQIVNDFQKGDIAEGYSVSREKKESFPLTVTSAQKNPTAFYLCASSIYGGNTEAFFGQGTRLTVV.

The chain recombines TRBV4-1 with TRBJ2-5; 7 bases fit TRBD1. V lost 1 base, J lost 1 base, and 9 bases stayed unmatched. The CDR3 covers 17 residues. Germline V gene lookup returns CDR1 MGHRA and CDR2 YSYEKL. The CDR3 region is CASSQGTGQRIQETQYF. The CDR3 nucleotides are TGCGCCAGCAGCCAAGGGACAGGCCAACGGATCCAAGAGACCCAGTACTTC.

A single count supports this clone. The genes are TRBV25-1 and TRBJ2-7; D is perhaps TRBD2 (5 bases). Trimming shortened V by 0 bases and J by 0 bases, and 12 bases separated the two germline ends. CDR3 size: 16 residues. The V gene's germline CDR1 is MGHDK and CDR2 SYGVNS. The CDR3 DNA follows: TGTGCCAGCAGTGAATATGGGAGTGGAGTCTCCTACGAGCAGTACTTC. Its protein product is CASSEYGSGVSYEQYF.

Only a few counts were recorded for this clone. The chain joins TRBV29-1 to TRBJ1-2, with D unresolved. Trimming left V 3 bases short and J 2 bases short, with 4 bases between. This CDR3 is 11 amino acids long. Germline CDR1 and CDR2: SQVTM and ANQGSEA. The CDR3 protein is CSVEENYGYTF. The CDR3 bases are TGCAGCGTTGAGGAGAACTATGGCTACACCTTC.

The chain is built from TRBV27 and TRBJ2-2; TRBD2 matches at 11 bases. Losses at the gene ends were 2 bases for V and 0 bases for J; bases not matched to a gene: 2. The germline V gene encodes CDR1 MNHEY and CDR2 SMNVEV (reference sequence). The length of the CDR3 is 17 residues. The CDR3 bases are TGTGCCAGCAGTTTACTTAGCGGGGGGGCGAACACCGGGGAGCTGTTTTTT. Amino acids: CASSLLSGGANTGELFF.

V is TRBV28 and J is TRBJ1-1, with a possible D match to TRBD1 (5 bases). The CDR3 is 14 residues long. V shed 5 bases and J shed 1 base, with 11 bases lying between them. Germline-derived CDR1 and CDR2 are MDHEN and SYDVKM. This chain's CDR3 is CASSPYTGNTEAFF. CDR3 DNA sequence: TGTGCCAGCAGTCCTTACACAGGGAACACTGAAGCTTTCTTT.

The V call is TRBV7-8, the J call TRBJ2-5; TRBD2 might be the D (5 bases). The germline CDR1 and CDR2 sequences are SGHVS and FQNEAQ. There are 13 residues in the CDR3. V lost 3 bases to trimming and J lost 1 base, with 6 bases between them. CDR3 loop: CASSFRGQETQYF. The CDR3, as DNA: TGTGCCAGCAGCTTCCGGGGCCAAGAGACCCAGTACTTC.

This clone was recorded only once. V usage is TRBV7-6 and J usage is TRBJ1-1; D not certain. Germline CDR1 and CDR2: SGHVS and FNYEAQ. This CDR3 is built from 18 residues. Trimming removed 1 base from V and 0 bases from J, with 18 bases in between. In DNA form, the CDR3 reads TGTGCCAGCAGCTTAGGGGCTAATGGTGGCTTTATGAACACTGAAGCTTTCTTT. Translating gives CASSLGANGGFMNTEAFF.

The rearrangement joins TRBV6-1 to TRBJ2-3, with 11 bases matching TRBD2. The CDR3 has 18 amino acids. J was trimmed by 1 base and V by 2 bases; bases with no gene match: 8. Looked up from germline, CDR1 is MNHNS and CDR2 is SASEGT. Written as DNA, the CDR3 is TGTGCCAGCAGTGAATTGGTAGCGGGGGGGCCCCGCACAGATACGCAGTATTTT. This encodes CASSELVAGGPRTDTQYF.

The chain links TRBV5-1 to TRBJ1-2; a weak D match, TRBD1 (5 bases). Germline loops: CDR1 SGHRS, CDR2 YFSETQ. The ends were cut back, 5 bases at V and 1 base at J, with 24 bases in the middle. The CDR3 has 18 residues. DNA of the CDR3: TGCGCCAGCAGACCAGGTAGTAGTTTCGGGACTCTTAACTATGGCTACACCTTC. Its protein is CASRPGSSFGTLNYGYTF. Combining the CDR3 with reference TRBV5-1 and TRBJ1-2 gives the whole variable domain KAGVTQTPRYLIKTRGQQVTLSCSPISGHRSVSWYQQTPGQGLQFLFEYFSETQRNKGNFPGRFSGRQFSNSRSEMNVSTLELGDSALYLCASRPGSSFGTLNYGYTFGSGTRLTVV.

The V and J genes are TRBV7-2 and TRBJ2-3; 8 bases line up with TRBD2. The germline gives CDR1 SGHTA, CDR2 FQGNSA. The junction had 8 bases not matched to a gene; V was cut back by 5 bases and J by 4 bases. This CDR3 comprises 15 residues. CDR3 nucleotides: TGTGCCAGCAGCCCCGGGGGGGGTGGCCCAGATACGCAGTATTTT. It encodes CASSPGGGGPDTQYF.

This chain links TRBV6-5 with TRBJ2-2; weak D call: TRBD1 (5 bases). The CDR3 covers 15 residues. Germline V gene lookup returns CDR1 MNHEY and CDR2 SVGAGI. Trimming shortened V by 10 bases and J by 2 bases, and 17 bases separated the two germline ends. CDR3 bases: TGTGCCACAAAGGTGTTCGACAGTAACACCGGGGAGCTGTTTTTT. Protein product: CATKVFDSNTGELFF.

The chain joins TRBV27 to TRBJ2-2, with a tentative D call TRBD2 (6 bases). The V end lost 5 bases, the J end lost 6 bases, and 28 bases lay between the germline ends. The CDR3 spans 19 residues. Germline CDR1 reads MNHEY; CDR2 reads SMNVEV (reference sequence). The CDR3 bases are TGTGCCAGCAGTAAAATTTGGACTGCCCGGGAGATCGGGGCCGGGGAGCTGTTTTTT. This encodes CASSKIWTAREIGAGELFF.

Only one count was recorded for this clone. The chain uses TRBV5-1 and TRBJ2-1, with 8 bases aligning to TRBD1. The V segment lost 7 bases and the J segment 3 bases; nucleotides outside the gene matches: 3. Looked up from germline, CDR1 is SGHRS and CDR2 is YFSETQ. This CDR3 region has 13 residues. CDR3 sequence: CASRGQGYNEQFF. The CDR3 nucleotides read TGCGCCAGCCGCGGACAGGGCTACAATGAGCAGTTCTTC. The full variable domain, its missing parts supplied by reference TRBV5-1 and TRBJ2-1, is KAGVTQTPRYLIKTRGQQVTLSCSPISGHRSVSWYQQTPGQGLQFLFEYFSETQRNKGNFPGRFSGRQFSNSRSEMNVSTLELGDSALYLCASRGQGYNEQFFGPGTRLTVL.

The chain employs TRBV11-2 and TRBJ1-2; the match to TRBD1 covers 8 bases. V gave up 5 bases and J gave up 6 bases; unmatched junction bases: 2. The CDR3 is 12 residues long. Germline values: CDR1 SGHAT, CDR2 FQNNGV. DNA for the CDR3: TGTGCCAGCAGCATGGGACAGGATGGCTACACCTTC. This gives the protein CASSMGQDGYTF.